Below, one T cell receptor (beta chain) is given with its context. There is no known antigen for this receptor. No much larger clone exists at a distance of one base, and base qualities are not known. Receptors were amplified or captured by the immunoSEQ multiplex PCR assay. TCRdb holds this immuneACCESS table with in-frame rearrangements only. Some clones are missing; in checked studies, unresolved V genes explain under half, and the rest has no known cause. In all, the sample holds some 70,000 clones, and about 91% of those were seen once. The ten top clones hold 5.3% of the sample. This record belongs to a study of T cell changes during pregnancy in multiple sclerosis (dated by TCRdb to between 2018 and 2021). Turning to the overall study: In women with multiple sclerosis, the researchers looked at how the T cell repertoire shifted as pregnancy progressed.

Trimming leaves V shorter by 0 bases and J shorter by 6 bases, with the junction holding 6 bases beyond the gene matches. The germline V gene gives CDR1 as MNHEY and CDR2 as SVGAGI. From cysteine to phenylalanine, the CDR3 is 15 amino acids long. Of all the DNA, just the CDR3 is kept, 45 bases in frame from base 1. This sample comprised CD8+ T cells from peripheral blood mononuclear cells, obtained before pregnancy. The sequence joins TRBV6-5 to TRBJ2-3; TRBD2 fits 7 bases in the junction. The sequence came from a female donor with multiple sclerosis, enrolled in a pregnancy study. The CDR3 is CASSYSRAGLDTQYF. The nucleotide sequence is given as TGTGCCAGCAGTTACTCGAGAGCGGGGTTGGATACGCAGTATTTT.